Described below is a single TCR beta chain sequence and its context. This record belongs to a study of shared clonotypes between healthy human individuals. Losses at the gene ends were 5 bases for V and 7 bases for J; bases not matched to a gene: 6. This CDR3 has 14 amino acids. Looked up from germline, CDR1 is MNHNY and CDR2 is SVGAGI (reference sequence). Data came from immunoSEQ multiplex PCR; TCRdb stores just in-frame clones and leaves some out. The sample records 550,000 to 800,000 clones, around 90% being singletons. Sequenced input: memory CD8+ T cells from PBMCs. Subset indicated: CD45RO+ cells pooled with CCR7-negative TemRA cells. The receptor was isolated from a man aged 18 to 35 in good health. Some clones in this sample may be carry-over from other donors' samples. The chain has TRBV6-6 and TRBJ1-5; 9 positions match TRBD1. The CDR3 DNA reads TGTGCCAGCAGTAGGACAGGGGCGGGACAGCCCCAGCATTTT. Translation: CASSRTGAGQPQHF.